This TCR beta chain was sequenced in a study of T-cell reconstitution after alpha-beta-depleted transplantation in children. For TCRbeta, the library was prepared with unique molecular identifiers. TCRdb processed the PCR reads anew with MiXCR; each CDR3 protein has one entry. The table has approximately 200,000 distinct CDR3 sequences, about 14% seen once. This CDR3 is 14 amino acids long. Trimming took 5 bases from V and 4 from J, leaving 13 bases between them. The sample was PBMCs from the stem cell graft donor, taken from the stem cell graft. This TCR was sampled from a human donor who donated a stem cell graft to a child with acute lymphoblastic leukemia. V usage is TRBV12-3 or TRBV12-4 and J usage is TRBJ2-3; either TRBD1 or TRBD2 may supply D (5 bases each). The CDR3 region has the DNA TGTGCCAGCAGTCCCCGGGTGGGGGCAGATACGCAGTATTTT. This codes for CASSPRVGADTQYF.